This is a list of T cell receptor beta chains from one sample in a study of T cell responses to AZD1222 COVID-19 vaccine. TCRdb keeps only in-frame clones here, not all; method: immunoSEQ multiplex PCR. Of 80,000 to 95,000 clones listed, 60% to 80% are singletons. Sequenced material: peripheral blood, taken on day 0 of AZD1222 vaccination. The receptors were sampled from an adult in good health. Both conserved end residues are part of each CDR3. Each record gives: CDR3 length, J gene, D gene, V gene, clone size, CDR3 DNA, CDR3 protein. A D gene is named only where the DNA matches it firmly. Where a row states a size, it is once, few, many or the class of an expanded clone; other rows omit it.

>16|TRBJ2-5|TRBD2|TRBV9|NA
TGTGCCAGCAGCGATCCCTTAGCGGGAGATCGGGAGACCCAGTACTTC
CASSDPLAGDRETQYF
>16|TRBJ1-1|NA|TRBV7-9|NA
TGTGCCAGCAGGCGACCTAGGGGTCAAGAAGACACTGAAGCTTTCTTT
CASRRPRGQEDTEAFF
>13|TRBJ2-5|TRBD1|TRBV29-1|NA
TGCAGCGTGGAACACAGGGGAACGGAGACCCAGTACTTC
CSVEHRGTETQYF
>11|TRBJ1-3|NA|TRBV28|NA
TGTGCCAGCAGTCGGGGAAACACCATATATTTT
CASSRGNTIYF
>16|TRBJ2-1|TRBD2|TRBV7-2|NA
TGTGCCAGCAGCTCCCGACTAGCAGGAGTGTTCAATGAGCAGTTCTTC
CASSSRLAGVFNEQFF
>15|TRBJ2-1|NA|TRBV3-1/TRBV3-2|many
TGTGCCAGCAGCCAAGAGCCGGTTTCCTACAATGAGCAGTTCTTC
CASSQEPVSYNEQFF
>14|TRBJ1-4|TRBD1|TRBV5-4|NA
TGTGCCAGCAGCAGTCAGGGGGCAGGAGAAAAACTGTTTTTT
CASSSQGAGEKLFF
>20|TRBJ2-7|NA|TRBV5-1|NA
TGCGCCAGCAGCTTGGGAATCGACCGACCGGGACCGGGGTCTCCCTACGAGCAGTACTTC
CASSLGIDRPGPGSPYEQYF
>14|TRBJ2-2|NA|TRBV3-1/TRBV3-2|NA
TGTGCCAGCAGCCCCGAGTTGACAGCCGGGGAGCTGTTTTTT
CASSPELTAGELFF
>15|TRBJ2-3|NA|TRBV7-2|few
TGTGCCAGCAGCTTTTCTGGCGGCCCCACAGATACGCAGTATTTT
CASSFSGGPTDTQYF